A single sample gave rise to the 2 T cell receptor beta chains below, sequenced in a study of CD8 T cells in ankylosing spondylitis. In TCRdb, the 5' RACE reads were re-called with MiXCR into one record per CDR3 protein. The sample lists roughly 120,000 distinct CDR3 sequences, roughly 15% seen once, with around 3% in the top ten. Sequenced input: blood, either unsorted or a sorted T cell fraction (not recorded which). The receptors originated from a female donor with ankylosing spondylitis or in good health (not recorded which).

This clonotype was picked up many times. The chain is built from TRBV10-3 and TRBJ1-1, with 10 bases fitting TRBD1. J lost 10 bases, V lost 2 bases, and 1 base had no gene match. Germline V gives CDR1 ENHRY, CDR2 SYGVKD. CDR3 size: 12 residues. Here the CDR3 DNA reads TGTGCCATCAGTGAGGGGACAGGGGCAGCTTTCTTT. It specifies CAISEGTGAAFF.

This clonotype was detected many times. V usage is TRBV5-1 and J usage is TRBJ1-1; 8 bases fit TRBD1. V shed 4 bases and J 5 bases; nucleotides not matched to a gene: 4. The CDR3 contains 13 residues. The germline gives CDR1 SGHRS, CDR2 YFSETQ. CDR3 loop: CASSTQGGTEAFF. CDR3 in DNA: TGCGCCAGCAGCACACAGGGGGGGACTGAAGCTTTCTTT.